This T cell receptor (beta chain) comes out of a study of graft-versus-host responses after intestinal transplantation. About this clone itself: The antigen is not known.

Germline CDR1 is SGHNT and CDR2 is YENEEA. Trimming cost V 3 bases and J 0 bases; bases outside gene matches: 6. The CDR3 is made up of 16 amino acids. Data came from immunoSEQ multiplex PCR; TCRdb stores just in-frame clones and leaves some out. The profile shows tens of thousands of clones, roughly nine tenths of them singletons. Study-wide points: Circulating GvH clones peaking coincided with falling HvG clones soon after transplant. Within allografts, high graft-versus-host to host-versus-graft clonal ratios were seen among patients with graft-donor T cell macrochimerism. There were GvH clones found in recipient marrow, and some of them appeared first in ileum or blood.

The TCR was taken from a human donor who was the organ donor for an intestinal transplant. J is TRBJ1-2 and V is TRBV11-3; 8 positions agree with TRBD1. This material consisted of unstimulated CD4+ T cells sorted from spleen or lymph node cells, taken before transplant. CDR3 sequence reads: CASSFLQGATNYGYTF. In DNA form, the CDR3 reads TGTGCCAGCAGCTTTTTGCAGGGGGCGACTAACTATGGCTACACCTTC.